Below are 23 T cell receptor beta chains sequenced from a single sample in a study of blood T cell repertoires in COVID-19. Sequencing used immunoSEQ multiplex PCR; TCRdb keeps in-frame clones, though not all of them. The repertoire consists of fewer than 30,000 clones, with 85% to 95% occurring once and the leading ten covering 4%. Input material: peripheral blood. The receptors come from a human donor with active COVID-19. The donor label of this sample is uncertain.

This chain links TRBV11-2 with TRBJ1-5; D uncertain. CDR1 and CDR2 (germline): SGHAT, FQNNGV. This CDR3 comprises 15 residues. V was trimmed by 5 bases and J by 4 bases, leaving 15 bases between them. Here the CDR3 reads CASSLDVGGNQPQHF. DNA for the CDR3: TGTGCCAGCAGCCTGGATGTGGGAGGGAATCAGCCCCAGCATTTT.

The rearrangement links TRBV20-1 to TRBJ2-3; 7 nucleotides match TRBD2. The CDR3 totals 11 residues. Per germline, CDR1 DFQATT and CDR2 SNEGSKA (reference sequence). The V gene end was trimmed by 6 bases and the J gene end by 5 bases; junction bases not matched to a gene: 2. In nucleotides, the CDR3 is TGCAGTGCGGGACTACAAGATACGCAGTATTTT. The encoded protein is CSAGLQDTQYF.

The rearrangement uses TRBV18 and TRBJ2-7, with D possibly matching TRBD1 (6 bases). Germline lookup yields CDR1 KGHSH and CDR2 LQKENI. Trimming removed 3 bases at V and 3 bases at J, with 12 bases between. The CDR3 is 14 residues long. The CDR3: CASSPPRGFYEQYF. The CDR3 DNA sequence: TGTGCCAGCTCACCCCCTAGGGGGTTCTACGAGCAGTACTTC.

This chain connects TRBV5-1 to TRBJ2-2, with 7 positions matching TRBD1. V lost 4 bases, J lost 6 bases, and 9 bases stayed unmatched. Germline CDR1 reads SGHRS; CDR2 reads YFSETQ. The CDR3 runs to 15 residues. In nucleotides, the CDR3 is TGCGCCAGCAGCCCGACAGGGTGGAATGCCGGGGAGCTGTTTTTT. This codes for CASSPTGWNAGELFF. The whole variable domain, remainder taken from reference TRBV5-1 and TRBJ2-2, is KAGVTQTPRYLIKTRGQQVTLSCSPISGHRSVSWYQQTPGQGLQFLFEYFSETQRNKGNFPGRFSGRQFSNSRSEMNVSTLELGDSALYLCASSPTGWNAGELFFGEGSRLTVL.

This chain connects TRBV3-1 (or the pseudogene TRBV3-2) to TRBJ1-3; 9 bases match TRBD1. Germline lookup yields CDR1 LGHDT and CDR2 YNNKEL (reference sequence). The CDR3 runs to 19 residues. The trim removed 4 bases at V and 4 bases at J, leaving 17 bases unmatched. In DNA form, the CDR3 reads TGTGCCAGCAGCCCCGGGGGGGACAGGGTCTTGCGACTGGGAAACACCATATATTTT. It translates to CASSPGGDRVLRLGNTIYF.

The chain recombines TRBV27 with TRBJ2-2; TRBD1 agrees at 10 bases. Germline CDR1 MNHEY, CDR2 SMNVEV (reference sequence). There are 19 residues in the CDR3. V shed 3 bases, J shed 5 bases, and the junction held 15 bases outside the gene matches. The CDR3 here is CASSFHFRRDRGLTGELFF. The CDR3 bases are TGTGCCAGCAGTTTTCATTTCAGACGAGACAGGGGGCTGACCGGGGAGCTGTTTTTT.

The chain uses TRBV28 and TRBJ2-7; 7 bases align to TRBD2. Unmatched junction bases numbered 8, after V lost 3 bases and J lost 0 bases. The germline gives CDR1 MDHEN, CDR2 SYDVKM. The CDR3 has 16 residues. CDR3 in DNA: TGTGCCAGCAGTTTTTTGCCGGGAGGCAACTCCTACGAGCAGTACTTC. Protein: CASSFLPGGNSYEQYF.

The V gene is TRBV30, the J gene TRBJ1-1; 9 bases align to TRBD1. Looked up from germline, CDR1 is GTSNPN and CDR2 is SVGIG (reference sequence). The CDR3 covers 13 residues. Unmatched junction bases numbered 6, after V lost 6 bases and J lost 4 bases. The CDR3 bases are TGTGCCTGCATGGGACAGGGTGGCACTGAAGCTTTCTTT. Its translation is CACMGQGGTEAFF.

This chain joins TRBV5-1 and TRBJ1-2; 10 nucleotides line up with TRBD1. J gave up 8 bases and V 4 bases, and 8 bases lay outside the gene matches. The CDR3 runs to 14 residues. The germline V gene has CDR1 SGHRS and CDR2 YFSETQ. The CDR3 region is CASSLLGQGGGYTF. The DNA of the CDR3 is TGCGCCAGCAGCCTACTAGGACAGGGGGGAGGCTACACCTTC.

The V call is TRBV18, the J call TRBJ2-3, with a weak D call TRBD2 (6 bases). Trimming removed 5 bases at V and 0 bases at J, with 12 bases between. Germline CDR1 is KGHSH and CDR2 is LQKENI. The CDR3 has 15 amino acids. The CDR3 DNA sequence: TGTGCCAGCTCAATTAGCGGACCTAGCACAGATACGCAGTATTTT. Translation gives CASSISGPSTDTQYF.

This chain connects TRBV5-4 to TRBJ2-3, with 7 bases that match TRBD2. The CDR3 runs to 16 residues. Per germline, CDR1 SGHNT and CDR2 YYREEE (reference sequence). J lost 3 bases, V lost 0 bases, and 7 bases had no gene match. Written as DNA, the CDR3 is TGTGCCAGCAGCTTGGCCCGGCAGGGAGGGACAGATACGCAGTATTTT. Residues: CASSLARQGGTDTQYF.

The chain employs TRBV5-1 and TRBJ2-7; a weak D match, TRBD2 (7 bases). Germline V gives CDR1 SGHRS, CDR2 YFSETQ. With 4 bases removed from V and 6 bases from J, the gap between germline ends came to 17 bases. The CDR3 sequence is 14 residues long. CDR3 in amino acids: CASSTDGGQGEQYF. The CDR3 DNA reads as TGCGCCAGCAGCACCGACGGGGGGCAGGGCGAGCAGTACTTC.

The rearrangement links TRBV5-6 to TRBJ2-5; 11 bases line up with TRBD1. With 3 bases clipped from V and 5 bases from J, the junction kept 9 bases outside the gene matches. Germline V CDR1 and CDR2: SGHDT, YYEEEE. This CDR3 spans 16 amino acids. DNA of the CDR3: TGTGCCAGCAGCTCGGAACCGGGACAGGGGGTTGAGACCCAGTACTTC. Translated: CASSSEPGQGVETQYF. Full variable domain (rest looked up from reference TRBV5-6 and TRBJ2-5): DAGVTQSPTHLIKTRGQQVTLRCSPKSGHDTVSWYQQALGQGPQFIFQYYEEEERQRGNFPDRFSGHQFPNYSSELNVNALLLGDSALYLCASSSEPGQGVETQYFGPGTRLLVL.

The CDR3 DNA reads as TGTGCCTGGAGTACCGCGGGGGGCCCCAGCGGGGAGCTGTTTTTT. Amino acids: CAWSTAGGPSGELFF. The rearrangement joins TRBV30 to TRBJ2-2, with 8 bases matching TRBD2. Germline trimming cut 2 bases from V and 7 bases from J; bases unmatched to any gene: 9. This CDR3 region has 15 residues. CDR1 is GTSNPN, CDR2 SVGIG, per germline (reference sequence).

CDR3 DNA: TGCGCCAGCAGCCAAGATACAGGTCTCCTATACGAGCAGTACTTC. This encodes CASSQDTGLLYEQYF. The V and J genes are TRBV4-3 and TRBJ2-7; tentative D call: TRBD1 (5 bases). Germline assignment: CDR1 LGHNA and CDR2 YSLEER. The CDR3 consists of 15 residues. V was shortened by 0 bases and J by 4 bases, with 13 bases between the two germline ends.

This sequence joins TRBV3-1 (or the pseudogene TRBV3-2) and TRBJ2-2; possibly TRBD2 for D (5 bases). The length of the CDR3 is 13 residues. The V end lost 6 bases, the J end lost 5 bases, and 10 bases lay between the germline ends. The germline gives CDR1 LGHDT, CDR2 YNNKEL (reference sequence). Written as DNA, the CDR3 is TGTGCCAGCAGTCAACGAGGGACCGGGGAGCTGTTTTTT. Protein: CASSQRGTGELFF.

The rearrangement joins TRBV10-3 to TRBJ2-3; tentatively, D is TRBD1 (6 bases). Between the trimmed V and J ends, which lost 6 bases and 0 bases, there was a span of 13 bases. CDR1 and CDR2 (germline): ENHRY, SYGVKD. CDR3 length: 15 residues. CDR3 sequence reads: CAIRGDTGSTDTQYF. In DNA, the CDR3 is TGTGCCATCAGGGGGGACACAGGAAGCACAGATACGCAGTATTTT.

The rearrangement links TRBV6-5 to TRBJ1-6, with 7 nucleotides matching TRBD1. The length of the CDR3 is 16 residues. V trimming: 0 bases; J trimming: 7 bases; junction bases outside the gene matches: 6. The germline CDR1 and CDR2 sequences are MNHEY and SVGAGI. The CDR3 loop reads CASSYSVGQPNSPLHF. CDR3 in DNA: TGTGCCAGCAGTTACTCGGTGGGACAGCCCAATTCACCCCTCCACTTT.

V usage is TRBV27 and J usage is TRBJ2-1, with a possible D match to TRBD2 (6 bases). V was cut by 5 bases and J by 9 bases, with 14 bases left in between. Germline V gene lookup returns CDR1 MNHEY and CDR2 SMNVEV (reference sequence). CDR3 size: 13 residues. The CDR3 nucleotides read TGTGCCAGCAGTAACCCACTAGCTGTTGAGCAGTTCTTC. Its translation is CASSNPLAVEQFF.

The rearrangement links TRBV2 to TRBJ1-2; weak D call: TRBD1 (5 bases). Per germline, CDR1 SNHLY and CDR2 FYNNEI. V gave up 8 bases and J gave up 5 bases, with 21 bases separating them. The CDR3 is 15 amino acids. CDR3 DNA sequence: TGTGCCAGCGAAATAGACAGCCCGAGCTTTTATGGCTACACCTTC. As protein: CASEIDSPSFYGYTF.

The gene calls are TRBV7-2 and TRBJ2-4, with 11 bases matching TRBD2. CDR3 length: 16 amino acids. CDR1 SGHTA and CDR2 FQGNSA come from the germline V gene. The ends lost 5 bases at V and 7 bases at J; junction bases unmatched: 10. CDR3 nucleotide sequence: TGTGCCAGCAGCCTCCAACTAGCGGGGGCGGGTAACATTCAGTACTTC. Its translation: CASSLQLAGAGNIQYF.

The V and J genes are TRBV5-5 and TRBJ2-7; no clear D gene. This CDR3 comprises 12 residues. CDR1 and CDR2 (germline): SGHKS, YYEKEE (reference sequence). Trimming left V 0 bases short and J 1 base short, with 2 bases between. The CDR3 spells CASSLASYEQYF. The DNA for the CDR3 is TGTGCCAGCAGCTTGGCTTCCTACGAGCAGTACTTC.

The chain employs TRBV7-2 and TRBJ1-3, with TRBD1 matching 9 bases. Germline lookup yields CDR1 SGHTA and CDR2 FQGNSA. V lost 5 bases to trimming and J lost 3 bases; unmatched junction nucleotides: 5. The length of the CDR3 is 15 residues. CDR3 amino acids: CASSPTGGFGNTIYF. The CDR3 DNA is TGTGCCAGCAGCCCAACAGGGGGCTTTGGAAACACCATATATTTT.